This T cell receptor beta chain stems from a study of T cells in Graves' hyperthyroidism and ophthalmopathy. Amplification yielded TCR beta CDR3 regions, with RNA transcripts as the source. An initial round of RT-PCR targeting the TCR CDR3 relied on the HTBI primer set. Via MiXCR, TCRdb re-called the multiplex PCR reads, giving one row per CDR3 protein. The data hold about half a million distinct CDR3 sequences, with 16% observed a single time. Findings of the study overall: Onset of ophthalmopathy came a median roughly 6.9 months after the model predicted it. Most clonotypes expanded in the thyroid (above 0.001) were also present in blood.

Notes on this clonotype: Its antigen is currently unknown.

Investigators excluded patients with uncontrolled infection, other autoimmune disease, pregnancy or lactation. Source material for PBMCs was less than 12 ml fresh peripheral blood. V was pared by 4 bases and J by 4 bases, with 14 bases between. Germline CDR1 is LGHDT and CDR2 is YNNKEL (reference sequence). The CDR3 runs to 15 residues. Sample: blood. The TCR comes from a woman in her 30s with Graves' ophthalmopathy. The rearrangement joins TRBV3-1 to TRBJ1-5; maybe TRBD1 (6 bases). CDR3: CASSPPGHYNQPQHF. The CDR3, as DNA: TGTGCCAGCAGCCCCCCGGGACACTATAATCAGCCCCAGCATTTT.